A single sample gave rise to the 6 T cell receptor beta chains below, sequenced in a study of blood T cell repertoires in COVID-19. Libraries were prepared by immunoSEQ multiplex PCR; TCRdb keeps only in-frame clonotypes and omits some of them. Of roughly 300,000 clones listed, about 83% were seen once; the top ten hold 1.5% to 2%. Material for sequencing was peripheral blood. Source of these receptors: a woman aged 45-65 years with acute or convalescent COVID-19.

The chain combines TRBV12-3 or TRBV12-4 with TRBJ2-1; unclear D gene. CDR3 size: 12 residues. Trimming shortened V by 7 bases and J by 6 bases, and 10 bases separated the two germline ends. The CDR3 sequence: CASTLGSNEQFF. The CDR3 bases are TGTGCCAGCACCCTCGGGTCCAATGAGCAGTTCTTC.

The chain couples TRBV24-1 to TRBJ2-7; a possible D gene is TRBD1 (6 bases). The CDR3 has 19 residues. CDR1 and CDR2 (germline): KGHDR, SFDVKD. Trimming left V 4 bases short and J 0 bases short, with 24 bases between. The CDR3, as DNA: TGTGCCACCAGTGACAAGACAGGCCAACGACCACGGCACTCCTACGAGCAGTACTTC. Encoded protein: CATSDKTGQRPRHSYEQYF.

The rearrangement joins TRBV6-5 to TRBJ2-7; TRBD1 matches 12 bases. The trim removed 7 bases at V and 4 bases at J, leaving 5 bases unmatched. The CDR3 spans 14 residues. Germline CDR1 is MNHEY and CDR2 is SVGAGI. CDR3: CASIGTGGVYEQYF. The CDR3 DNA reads TGTGCCAGCATCGGGACAGGGGGCGTTTACGAGCAGTACTTC.

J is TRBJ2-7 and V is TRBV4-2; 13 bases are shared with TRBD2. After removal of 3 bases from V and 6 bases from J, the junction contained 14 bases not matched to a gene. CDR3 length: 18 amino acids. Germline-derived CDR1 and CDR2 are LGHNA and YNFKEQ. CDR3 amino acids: CASSQRLRGLAGDFEQYF. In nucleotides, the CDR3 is TGTGCCAGCAGCCAGAGACTCAGAGGACTAGCGGGAGATTTCGAGCAGTACTTC.

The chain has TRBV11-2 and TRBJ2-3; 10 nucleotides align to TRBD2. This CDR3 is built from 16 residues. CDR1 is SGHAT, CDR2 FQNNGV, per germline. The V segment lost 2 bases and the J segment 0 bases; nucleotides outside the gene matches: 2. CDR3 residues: CASSLIAGGSTDTQYF. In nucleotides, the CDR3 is TGTGCCAGCAGCTTAATAGCGGGAGGTAGCACAGATACGCAGTATTTT. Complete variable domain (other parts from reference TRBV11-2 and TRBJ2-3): EAGVAQSPRYKIIEKRQSVAFWCNPISGHATLYWYQQILGQGPKLLIQFQNNGVVDDSQLPKDRFSAERLKGVDSTLKIQPAKLEDSAVYLCASSLIAGGSTDTQYFGPGTRLTVL.

The CDR3 DNA sequence: TGTGCCAGCAGCTTGGGGACAGGGACCTACGAGCAGTACTTC. This translates into CASSLGTGTYEQYF. The chain is built from TRBV5-6 and TRBJ2-7; 8 bases match TRBD1. Germline CDR1 and CDR2: SGHDT and YYEEEE. The V gene end was trimmed by 0 bases and the J gene end by 2 bases; junction bases not matched to a gene: 1. CDR3 length: 14 residues.